This T cell receptor (beta chain) was sequenced for a study of blood T cell repertoires in COVID-19. Methods used by the authors: Reference gene primer amplification gave estimated nucleated cell counts. Using immunoSEQ multiplex PCR, the repertoire was profiled, and TCRdb retains in-frame clones only, with some absent. The D gene and trimming were derived from the DNA, and the V and J assignments and clone size from that table. This repertoire shows under 250,000 clones, 70% to 90% found once; its top ten account for approximately 8%. Between the trimmed V and J ends, which lost 0 bases and 2 bases, there was a span of 10 bases. Germline V gene data show CDR1 as SNHLY and CDR2 as FYNNEI. This CDR3 comprises 15 residues.

This sequence was found in a woman between 50 and 59 years old with active or convalescent COVID-19. The sample consisted of peripheral blood. This chain joins TRBV2 and TRBJ2-5, with D possibly matching TRBD2 (5 bases). As DNA, the CDR3 is TGTGCCAGCAGTGAAGCGGCTAGCCTGCAAGAGACCCAGTACTTC. Encoded protein: CASSEAASLQETQYF.